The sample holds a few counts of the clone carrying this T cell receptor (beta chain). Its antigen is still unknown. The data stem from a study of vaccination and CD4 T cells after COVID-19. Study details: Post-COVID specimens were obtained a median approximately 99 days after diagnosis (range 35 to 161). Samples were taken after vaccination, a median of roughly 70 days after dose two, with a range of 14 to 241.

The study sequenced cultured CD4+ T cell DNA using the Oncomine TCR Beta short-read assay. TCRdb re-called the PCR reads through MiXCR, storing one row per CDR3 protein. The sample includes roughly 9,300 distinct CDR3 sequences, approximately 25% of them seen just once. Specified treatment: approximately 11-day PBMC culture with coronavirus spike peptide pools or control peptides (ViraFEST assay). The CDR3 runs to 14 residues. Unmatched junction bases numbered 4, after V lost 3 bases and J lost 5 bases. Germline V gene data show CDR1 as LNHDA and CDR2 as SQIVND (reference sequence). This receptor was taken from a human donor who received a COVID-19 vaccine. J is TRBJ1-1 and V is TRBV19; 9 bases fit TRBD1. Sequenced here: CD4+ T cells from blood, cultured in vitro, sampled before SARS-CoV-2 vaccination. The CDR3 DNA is TGTGCCAGTAGTATCGGGACAGGGAGGACTGAAGCTTTCTTT. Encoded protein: CASSIGTGRTEAFF. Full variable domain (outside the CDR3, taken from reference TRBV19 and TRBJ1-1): DGGITQSPKYLFRKEGQNVTLSCEQNLNHDAMYWYRQDPGQGLRLIYYSQIVNDFQKGDIAEGYSVSREKKESFPLTVTSAQKNPTAFYLCASSIGTGRTEAFFGQGTRLTVV.